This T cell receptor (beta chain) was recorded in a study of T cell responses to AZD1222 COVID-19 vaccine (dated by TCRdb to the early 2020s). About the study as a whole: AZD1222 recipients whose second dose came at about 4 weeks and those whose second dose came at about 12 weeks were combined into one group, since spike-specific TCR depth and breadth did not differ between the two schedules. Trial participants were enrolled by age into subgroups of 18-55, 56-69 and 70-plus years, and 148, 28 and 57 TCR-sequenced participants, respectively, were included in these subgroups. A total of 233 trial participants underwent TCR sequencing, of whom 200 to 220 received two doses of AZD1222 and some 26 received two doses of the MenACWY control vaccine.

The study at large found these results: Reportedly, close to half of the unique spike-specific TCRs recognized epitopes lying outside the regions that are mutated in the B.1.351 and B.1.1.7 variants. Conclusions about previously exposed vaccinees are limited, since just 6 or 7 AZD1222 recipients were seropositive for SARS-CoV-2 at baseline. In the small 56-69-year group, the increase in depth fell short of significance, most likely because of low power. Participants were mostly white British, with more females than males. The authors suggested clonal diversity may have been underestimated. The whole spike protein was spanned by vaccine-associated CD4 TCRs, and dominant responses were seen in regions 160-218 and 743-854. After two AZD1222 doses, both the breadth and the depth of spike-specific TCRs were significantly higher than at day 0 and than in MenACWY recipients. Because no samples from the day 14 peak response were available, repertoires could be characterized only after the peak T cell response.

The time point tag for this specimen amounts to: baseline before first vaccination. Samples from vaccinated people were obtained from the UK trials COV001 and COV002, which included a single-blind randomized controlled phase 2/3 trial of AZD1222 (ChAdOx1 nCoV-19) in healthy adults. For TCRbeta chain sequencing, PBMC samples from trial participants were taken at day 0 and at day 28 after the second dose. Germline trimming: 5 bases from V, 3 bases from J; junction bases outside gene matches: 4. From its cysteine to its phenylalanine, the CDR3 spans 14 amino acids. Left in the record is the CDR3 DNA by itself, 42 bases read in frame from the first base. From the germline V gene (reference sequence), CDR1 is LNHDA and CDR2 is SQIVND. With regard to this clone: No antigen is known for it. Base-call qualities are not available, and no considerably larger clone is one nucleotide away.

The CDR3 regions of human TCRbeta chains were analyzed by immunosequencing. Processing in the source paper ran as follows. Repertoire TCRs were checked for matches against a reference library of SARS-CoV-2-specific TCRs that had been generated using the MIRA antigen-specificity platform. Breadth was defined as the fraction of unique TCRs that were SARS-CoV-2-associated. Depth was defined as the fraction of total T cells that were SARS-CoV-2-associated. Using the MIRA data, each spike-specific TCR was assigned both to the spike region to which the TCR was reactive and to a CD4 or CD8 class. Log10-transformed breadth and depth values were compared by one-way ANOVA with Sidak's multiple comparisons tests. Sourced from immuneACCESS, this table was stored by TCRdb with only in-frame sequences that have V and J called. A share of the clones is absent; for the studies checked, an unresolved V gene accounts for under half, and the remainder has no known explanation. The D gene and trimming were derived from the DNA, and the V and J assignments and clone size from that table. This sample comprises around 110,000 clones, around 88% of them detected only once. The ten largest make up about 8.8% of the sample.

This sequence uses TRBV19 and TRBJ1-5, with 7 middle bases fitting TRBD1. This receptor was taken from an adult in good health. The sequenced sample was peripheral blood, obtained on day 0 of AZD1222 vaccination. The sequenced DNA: TGTGCCAGTAGTCAGCAGGGGGACAATCAGCCCCAGCATTTT. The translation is CASSQQGDNQPQHF. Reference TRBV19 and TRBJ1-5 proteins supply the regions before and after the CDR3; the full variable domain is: DGGITQSPKYLFRKEGQNVTLSCEQNLNHDAMYWYRQDPGQGLRLIYYSQIVNDFQKGDIAEGYSVSREKKESFPLTVTSAQKNPTAFYLCASSQQGDNQPQHFGDGTRLSIL.